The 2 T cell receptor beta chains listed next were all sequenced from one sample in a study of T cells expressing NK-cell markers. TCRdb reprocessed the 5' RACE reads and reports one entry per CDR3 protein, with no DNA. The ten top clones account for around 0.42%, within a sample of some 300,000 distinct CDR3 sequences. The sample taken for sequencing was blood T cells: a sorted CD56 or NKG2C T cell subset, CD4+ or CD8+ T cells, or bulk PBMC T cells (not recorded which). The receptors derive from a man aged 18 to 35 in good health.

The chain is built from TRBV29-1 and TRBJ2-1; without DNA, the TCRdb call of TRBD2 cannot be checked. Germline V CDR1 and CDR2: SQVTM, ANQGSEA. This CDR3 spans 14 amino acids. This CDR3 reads CSGGLTSGYNEQFF.

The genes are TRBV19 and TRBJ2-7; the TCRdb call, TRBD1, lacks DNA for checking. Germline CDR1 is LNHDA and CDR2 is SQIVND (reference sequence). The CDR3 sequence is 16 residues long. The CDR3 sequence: CASNPLPRDLNYEQYF.